Listed below are T cell receptor beta chains from one sample, sequenced in a study of T cell responses to AZD1222 COVID-19 vaccine. The method was immunoSEQ multiplex PCR; TCRdb's version includes in-frame clones alone and lacks a portion of them. This sample has more than 150,000 clones, with 75% to 90% found just once. The sample in question was peripheral blood, obtained on day 0 of MenACWY control vaccination. The receptors were sampled from an adult in good health. Each CDR3 is given with its conserved first and last residue. A D gene is named only where the DNA matches it firmly. The listing skips clone size in some rows; elsewhere it reads once, few, many or a size class.

CDR3 protein	CDR3 DNA	clone size	V gene	J gene	D gene
CASSTGTGTNYGYTF	TGTGCCAGCAGTACCGGGACAGGGACTAACTATGGCTACACCTTC	.	TRBV6-5	TRBJ1-2	TRBD1
CAWTGTSGGPRDEQFF	TGTGCCTGGACCGGGACTAGCGGGGGTCCAAGGGATGAGCAGTTCTTC	once	TRBV30	TRBJ2-1	TRBD2
CASTGRILAGGSTDTQYF	TGTGCCAGTACGGGAAGGATACTAGCGGGGGGTAGCACAGATACGCAGTATTTT	.	TRBV7-9	TRBJ2-3	TRBD2
CASMKGASGANVLTF	TGTGCCAGCATGAAGGGGGCCTCTGGGGCCAACGTCCTGACTTTC	once	TRBV6-5	TRBJ2-6	TRBD1
CASSFSGSTGELFF	TGCGCCAGCAGCTTTAGCGGGAGCACCGGGGAGCTGTTTTTT	.	TRBV5-1	TRBJ2-2	TRBD2
CASSFGGDQPQHF	TGTGCCAGCAGTTTTGGGGGGGATCAGCCCCAGCATTTT	few	TRBV12-3/TRBV12-4	TRBJ1-5	.
CASSHGTGELFF	TGTGCCAGCAGCCATGGAACCGGGGAGCTGTTTTTT	.	TRBV7-9	TRBJ2-2	.
CASSLDRGQDTQYF	TGCGCCAGCAGCTTGGACAGGGGGCAAGATACGCAGTATTTT	.	TRBV5-1	TRBJ2-3	TRBD1
CASSQVSYRGGEKLFF	TGCGCCAGCAGCCAAGTCAGCTACAGGGGTGGAGAAAAACTGTTTTTT	.	TRBV4-1	TRBJ1-4	TRBD1
CASGRGTNSYEQYF	TGTGCCAGCGGTCGCGGGACAAACTCCTACGAGCAGTACTTC	.	TRBV6-5	TRBJ2-7	.
CASSKARRGADSYEQYF	TGTGCCAGCAGCAAAGCGCGGCGGGGGGCGGATTCCTACGAGCAGTACTTC	.	TRBV21-1	TRBJ2-7	.
CATSRGETSYTF	TGTGCCACCAGCAGGGGGGAAACGAGCTACACCTTC	once	TRBV15	TRBJ1-2	.
CAWSPGLNTEAFF	TGTGCCTGGAGTCCAGGACTGAACACTGAAGCTTTCTTT	.	TRBV30	TRBJ1-1	.
CASSLRSGNTIYF	TGTGCCAGCAGTTTAAGGTCTGGAAACACCATATATTTT	.	TRBV12-3/TRBV12-4	TRBJ1-3	.
CASSPTWNSPLHF	TGTGCCAGCAGCCCTACCTGGAATTCACCCCTCCACTTT	.	TRBV12-3/TRBV12-4	TRBJ1-6	.
CASSQLDRGSSPLHF	TGTGCCAGCAGCCAACTGGACAGGGGTTCTTCACCCCTCCACTTT	.	TRBV14	TRBJ1-6	TRBD1
CASSPPGQGPSYEQYF	TGTGCCAGCAGTCCACCCGGACAGGGTCCCAGTTACGAGCAGTACTTC	.	TRBV28	TRBJ2-7	TRBD1
CASSLGTEHYEQYF	TGTGCCAGCAGCTTGGGGACAGAACACTACGAGCAGTACTTC	.	TRBV7-2	TRBJ2-7	TRBD1
CASSVGTGLAKNIQYF	TGTGCCAGTAGTGTTGGGACAGGGCTAGCCAAAAACATTCAGTACTTC	once	TRBV19	TRBJ2-4	TRBD1
CASSPWGRQETQYF	TGTGCCAGCAGCCCTTGGGGGCGCCAAGAGACCCAGTACTTC	.	TRBV28	TRBJ2-5	.
CASSFADTGELFF	TGTGCCAGCAGCTTTGCGGACACCGGGGAGCTGTTTTTT	.	TRBV5-4	TRBJ2-2	.
CASRSSASAEAFF	TGTGCCAGCAGATCCTCAGCCAGCGCTGAAGCTTTCTTT	.	TRBV6-5	TRBJ1-1	.
CAISDPTQNTEAFF	TGTGCCATCAGTGACCCTACCCAGAACACTGAAGCTTTCTTT	.	TRBV10-3	TRBJ1-1	.
CASSQYRASYEQYF	TGTGCCAGCAGCCAGTACAGGGCCTCGTACGAGCAGTACTTC	.	TRBV14	TRBJ2-7	.
CATSGAGPQETQYF	TGTGCCACCAGTGGAGCGGGACCTCAAGAGACCCAGTACTTC	once	TRBV24-1	TRBJ2-5	TRBD2
CASSLGRGAPGNEQFF	TGTGCCAGCAGCTTAGGAAGAGGGGCCCCAGGGAATGAGCAGTTCTTC	.	TRBV7-2	TRBJ2-1	.
CASSPPREIHQPQHF	TGTGCCAGCAGCCCCCCCAGGGAGATTCATCAGCCCCAGCATTTT	.	TRBV28	TRBJ1-5	.
CASSLRQGGFSYEQYF	TGTGCCAGCAGTCTTCGACAGGGTGGGTTCTCCTACGAGCAGTACTTC	once	TRBV28	TRBJ2-7	TRBD1
CASSQGGIYEQYF	TGTGCCAGTAGCCAGGGGGGCATCTACGAGCAGTACTTC	once	TRBV19	TRBJ2-7	.
CASSEMGGAPQETQYF	TGTGCCAGCAGTGAAATGGGGGGAGCGCCACAAGAGACCCAGTACTTC	once	TRBV6-1	TRBJ2-5	.
CAITTSSDEQFF	TGTGCCATTACGACTAGTTCGGATGAGCAGTTCTTC	once	TRBV2	TRBJ2-1	.
CASSSADRVVDEQYF	TGTGCCAGCAGCTCGGCGGACAGGGTCGTCGACGAGCAGTACTTC	.	TRBV5-5	TRBJ2-7	TRBD1
CASSFSVNTEAFF	TGTGCCAGCAGTTTTTCAGTGAACACTGAAGCTTTCTTT	few	TRBV12-3/TRBV12-4	TRBJ1-1	.
CASSHATQGRNYGYTF	TGTGCCAGCAGCCACGCCACCCAGGGTAGAAACTATGGCTACACCTTC	.	TRBV9	TRBJ1-2	.
CSVGSGRADGYTF	TGCAGCGTTGGATCGGGCCGGGCAGACGGCTACACCTTC	.	TRBV29-1	TRBJ1-2	.
CSVSGQTNTEAFF	TGCAGCGTCAGTGGACAGACAAACACTGAAGCTTTCTTT	once	TRBV29-1	TRBJ1-1	.
CASSFRGAVNNEQFF	TGTGCCAGCAGCTTTCGGGGGGCCGTAAACAATGAGCAGTTCTTC	.	TRBV7-9	TRBJ2-1	.